This TCR beta chain originates from a study of cytomegalovirus exposure and HLA in healthy donors. Assay: immunoSEQ multiplex PCR; the TCRdb copy retains only in-frame clones and omits some. Of 110,000 to 150,000 clones in the sample, around 89% are singletons; the top ten hold around 5.9%. This clone was counted between two and nine times. Germline CDR1 reads MDHEN; CDR2 reads SYDVKM. V was pared by 6 bases and J by 5 bases, with 10 bases between. The CDR3 loop spans 12 amino acids. Sequencing was carried out using PBMCs. This TCR came from a woman between 25 and 40 years old in good health and CMV-seropositive. The chain uses TRBV28 and TRBJ1-2; D not resolved. CDR3 loop: CASSRNRYGYTF. CDR3 bases: TGTGCCAGCAGCCGAAACAGATATGGCTACACCTTC.